The T cell receptor beta chain described here comes from a study of blood T cell repertoires in COVID-19. The overall study: Sources were T cells, B-cell-depleted T cells, or PBMCs; the material itself was cDNA or gDNA.

The V end was cut by 5 bases, the J end by 7 bases, with 15 bases between. This CDR3 comprises 14 residues. Germline CDR1 SGHNT, CDR2 YENEEA. Original handling: Reference gene primer amplification yielded estimated nucleated cell counts. Profiled with immunoSEQ multiplex PCR; TCRdb holds only in-frame clones, not every one. That table furnishes V, J and clone size, whereas the DNA furnished D and trimming. The sample yields some 180,000 clones, 85% to 90% seen once. V usage is TRBV11-3 and J usage is TRBJ2-1; possible D gene TRBD2, 6 bases. The TCR originated in an older woman with acute or convalescent COVID-19. The sample taken for sequencing was peripheral blood. The CDR3 region is CASSPRDSPNEQFF. CDR3 nucleotides: TGTGCCAGCAGCCCACGGGACTCCCCAAATGAGCAGTTCTTC.